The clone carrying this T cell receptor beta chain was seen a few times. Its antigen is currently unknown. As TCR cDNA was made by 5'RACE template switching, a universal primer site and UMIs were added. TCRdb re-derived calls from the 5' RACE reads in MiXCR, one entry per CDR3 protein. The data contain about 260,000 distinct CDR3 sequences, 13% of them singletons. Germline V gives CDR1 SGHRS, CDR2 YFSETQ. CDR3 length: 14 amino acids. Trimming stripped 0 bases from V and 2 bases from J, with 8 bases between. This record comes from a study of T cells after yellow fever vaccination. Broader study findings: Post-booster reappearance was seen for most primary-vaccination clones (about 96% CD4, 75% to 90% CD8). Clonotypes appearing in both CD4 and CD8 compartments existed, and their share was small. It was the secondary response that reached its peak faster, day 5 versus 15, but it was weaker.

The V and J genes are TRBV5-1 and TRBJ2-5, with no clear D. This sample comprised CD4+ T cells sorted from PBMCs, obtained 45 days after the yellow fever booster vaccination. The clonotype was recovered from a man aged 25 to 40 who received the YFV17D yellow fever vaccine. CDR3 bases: TGCGCCAGCAGCTTGGGTGCGGATCAAGAGACCCAGTACTTC. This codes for CASSLGADQETQYF.